The clone carrying this T cell receptor beta chain was counted a few times. Its antigen is as yet unknown. Described time point: newly diagnosed GD, antithyroid drugs for less than 3 months. Extracted RNA from PBMCs served as the source of the TCR library. Between the trimmed V and J ends, which lost 5 bases and 1 base, there was a span of 11 bases. CDR1 is MGHRA and CDR2 is YSYEKL in the germline V gene. The CDR3 covers 14 residues. This entry belongs to a study of regulatory T cells in long-lasting Graves disease. For TCR beta, libraries came from iRepertoire HTBI primers and Arm-PCR of CDR3 regions. In TCRdb, the multiplex PCR reads were re-called with MiXCR into one record per CDR3 protein. Found here are around 400,000 distinct CDR3 sequences, roughly 16% of them singletons; the top ten hold 20% to 25%. Study outcomes and limitations: Analysis covered peripheral blood alone, not thyroid tissue. Among samples with persistent disease, TRBV28, TRBJ1-2 and TRBJ2-5 were favored. In persistent patients, shared public clonotypes (roughly 2,800) outnumbered those in new patients (around 1,000).

V gene TRBV4-1 combines with J gene TRBJ1-1; TRBD1 is a possible D gene (5 bases). This sequence originates from a female donor with Graves disease. Sample: peripheral blood mononuclear cells (PBMCs), taken at new diagnosis, from a patient treated with antithyroid drugs. The CDR3 is CASSVRTRNTEAFF. CDR3 DNA sequence: TGCGCCAGCAGCGTTCGGACACGGAACACTGAAGCTTTCTTT.